This T cell receptor beta chain was sequenced for a study of shared clonotypes between healthy human individuals. Measured with immunoSEQ multiplex PCR; TCRdb has only the in-frame clones, and not every one. Among 650,000 to 750,000 clones listed, around 72% were seen once. Trimming removed 2 bases at V and 5 bases at J, with 13 bases between. The CDR3 is 15 amino acids. Germline CDR1 reads MNHNY; CDR2 reads SVGAGI (reference sequence). V and J are TRBV6-6 and TRBJ1-5; D is possibly TRBD1 (5 bases). Sequenced material: memory CD4+ T cells sorted from blood. Subset denoted: CD45RA-negative fraction. The source is a woman aged 25 to 45 in good health. This CDR3 is CASSYGAGRDQPQHF. CDR3 coding DNA: TGTGCCAGCAGTTACGGGGCAGGGCGGGATCAGCCCCAGCATTTT.